The clone carrying this T cell receptor (beta chain) was seen just once. Its matching antigen is unknown. The CDR3 totals 14 residues. V lost 6 bases to trimming and J lost 4 bases, with 12 bases between them. Using a J-beta primer mix together with a sample-barcoded 5' primer, a second PCR was run for about 6 to 11 cycles. TCRdb used MiXCR to reprocess the 5' RACE reads, holding one entry per CDR3 protein. The table has about 800,000 distinct CDR3 sequences, more than 20% seen once. These data originate in a study of blood T cells in healthy people across ages. Study observations and caveats: Both higher diversity and more naive CD4+ cells marked long-lived donors when set against aged donors.

These data were also reused for a study on T cells of mothers and their children. Per that paper: Researchers put all of the extracted RNA into cDNA synthesis, using roughly 1.5 ug per 15 ul. From each mother came over 8 million TCR beta CDR3 reads, and from each child came 3 million to 3.5 million.

The J gene is TRBJ1-4, the V gene TRBV12-3 or TRBV12-4, with a tentative D call TRBD1 (6 bases). This sequence was found in a boy aged 5-17 years in good health. The sample consisted of blood. The CDR3 DNA reads TGTGCCAGCAGACAGGGTCTAAGTAATGAAAAACTGTTTTTT. Encoded protein: CASRQGLSNEKLFF.